Listed here are 7 T cell receptor beta chains from one sample, sequenced in a study of T-cell reconstitution after alpha-beta-depleted transplantation in children. This sample's TCRbeta library carried unique molecular identifier barcodes. TCRdb recomputed calls from the PCR reads with MiXCR, one row per CDR3 protein. The sample has 55,000 to 85,000 distinct CDR3 sequences; roughly 10% are singletons. The sequences come from PBMCs, collected before TCRalphabeta/CD19-depleted stem cell transplant. The receptors here all came from a boy between 10 and 17 years old with acute myeloid leukemia, due to receive a stem cell transplant.

This clonotype appeared many times. The genes are TRBV6-2 or TRBV6-3 and TRBJ2-1, with D possibly being TRBD2 (5 bases). Per germline, CDR1 MNHEY and CDR2 SVGEGT. The germline V and J ends were trimmed by 6 bases and 2 bases, with 8 bases remaining between them. The CDR3 consists of 13 residues. The CDR3 region is CASSSGAYNEQFF. The CDR3 DNA is TGTGCCAGCAGCTCCGGGGCCTACAATGAGCAGTTCTTC.

This clonotype is medium-sized within its sample. The chain links TRBV12-3 or TRBV12-4 to TRBJ2-1; TRBD2 aligns across 11 bases. CDR3 size: 13 residues. Trimming took 9 bases from V and 7 from J; bases not matched to a gene: 5. The CDR3 sequence: CASTTSGKNEQFF. CDR3 DNA sequence: TGTGCCAGTACGACTAGCGGGAAAAATGAGCAGTTCTTC.

This clonotype was seen many times. This chain links TRBV6-5 with TRBJ1-1; tentative D call: TRBD1 (6 bases). The V gene lost 2 bases and the J gene lost 1 base, with 23 bases spanning the gap. The CDR3 has 19 residues. Germline assignment: CDR1 MNHEY and CDR2 SVGAGI. The CDR3 sequence: CASSYGGRRSVGQNTEAFF. As DNA, the CDR3 is TGTGCCAGCAGTTACGGGGGGCGTAGATCCGTCGGGCAGAACACTGAAGCTTTCTTT.

This clonotype was detected ten times or more. The chain has TRBV4-1 and TRBJ1-6, with 8 positions matching TRBD1. Germline assignment: CDR1 MGHRA and CDR2 YSYEKL. There are 19 residues in the CDR3. V lost 0 bases to trimming and J lost 0 bases; unmatched junction nucleotides: 7. The DNA for the CDR3 is TGCGCCAGCAGCCAAGATTCTAGGCAGGGGGCCTCCTATAATTCACCCCTCCACTTT. Its protein is CASSQDSRQGASYNSPLHF.

This clonotype was recorded many times. Mismatch with germline at one junction end may stem from a read error. V and J are TRBV7-7 and TRBJ2-5; 7 bases align to TRBD2. CDR1 and CDR2 (germline): SSHAT, FNYEAQ (reference sequence). CDR3 length equals 13 residues. The DNA for the CDR3 is TGTGCTAGCAGCTTCCGAGCGGGGGAGACCCAGTACTTC. Translation: CASSFRAGETQYF.

Many counts were recorded for this clonotype. The CDR3 here is CSAGGQGAIGNQPQHF. The CDR3 nucleotides read TGCAGTGCTGGGGGACAGGGGGCAATCGGCAATCAGCCCCAGCATTTT. The rearrangement joins TRBV20-1 to TRBJ1-5; 12 bases line up with TRBD1. Trimming removed 5 bases from V and 2 bases from J; junction bases left unmatched: 7. Germline V gives CDR1 DFQATT, CDR2 SNEGSKA (reference sequence). This CDR3 contains 16 residues.

This clonotype was counted many times. The chain uses TRBV29-1 and TRBJ2-1; 10 bases line up with TRBD2. The V gene's germline CDR1 is SQVTM and CDR2 ANQGSEA. The junction had 6 bases not matched to a gene; V was cut back by 6 bases and J by 7 bases. The CDR3 is made up of 13 amino acids. CDR3 in DNA: TGCAGCGTCCTAGCGGGGGTGGGTAATGAGCAGTTCTTC. This translates into CSVLAGVGNEQFF.